These T cell receptor beta chains were read from a single sample in a study of cytomegalovirus exposure and HLA in healthy donors. The data were produced by immunoSEQ multiplex PCR, yet TCRdb's version contains in-frame clones alone and is incomplete. The sample includes hundreds of thousands of clones, roughly 80% of them seen just once. Source material: PBMCs. The source is a woman under 30 in good health and CMV-seronegative. Both conserved end residues are part of each CDR3. A D gene is named only where the DNA matches it firmly. Expanded clones are given a class, and other clones once, few, many or no size at all.

J: TRBJ2-5; size: NA; V: TRBV5-1; D: NA; DNA: TGCGCCAGCAGCTCTTCCTCGGCAGGGGGAGGGGAGACCCAGTACTTC; CDR3: CASSSSSAGGGETQYF
J: TRBJ1-1; size: once; V: TRBV6-6; D: TRBD1; DNA: TGTGCCAGCAGCAAAACCGGGACAGGGGACACTGAAGCTTTCTTT; CDR3: CASSKTGTGDTEAFF
J: TRBJ2-2; size: few; V: TRBV2; D: TRBD2; DNA: TGTGCCAGCAGTGAAGCAGTACTAGCGGGAGGAGTGGACACCGGGGAGCTGTTTTTT; CDR3: CASSEAVLAGGVDTGELFF
J: TRBJ2-7; size: NA; V: TRBV4-1; D: TRBD2; DNA: TGCGCCAGCAGCCAAGATGGGACTAGCGGGAAAGGGGTCTACGAGCAGTACTTC; CDR3: CASSQDGTSGKGVYEQYF
J: TRBJ2-7; size: NA; V: TRBV29-1; D: NA; DNA: TGCAGCGTGGCGACCTTCTACGAGCAGTACTTC; CDR3: CSVATFYEQYF
J: TRBJ2-2; size: NA; V: TRBV7-3; D: NA; DNA: TGTGCCAGCAGCGCTACAAACAGGGTCGCCGGGGAGCTGTTTTTT; CDR3: CASSATNRVAGELFF
J: TRBJ2-5; size: NA; V: TRBV27; D: TRBD1; DNA: TGTGCCAGCAGTTCGCGCAGGGGGCAAGAGACCCAGTACTTC; CDR3: CASSSRRGQETQYF
J: TRBJ2-2; size: few; V: TRBV7-9; D: NA; DNA: TGTGCCAGCAGCTTAGTCTCCGGCGGGGAGCTGTTTTTT; CDR3: CASSLVSGGELFF
J: TRBJ1-3; size: NA; V: TRBV4-1; D: TRBD1; DNA: TGCGCCAGCAGCCATGGGGCTACAGGGGGCAGTGGAAACACCATATATTTT; CDR3: CASSHGATGGSGNTIYF
J: TRBJ1-2; size: NA; V: TRBV9; D: NA; DNA: TGTGCCAGCAGCGCGGACTATGGCTACACCTTC; CDR3: CASSADYGYTF
J: TRBJ2-1; size: NA; V: TRBV5-1; D: TRBD1; DNA: TGCGCCAGCAGTTTTGGGGCCGGGACAGGGGTCTACAATGAGCAGTTCTTC; CDR3: CASSFGAGTGVYNEQFF
J: TRBJ1-1; size: few; V: TRBV19; D: NA; DNA: TGTGCCAGTAGTATAGTTGGGGGGCGAACTGAAGCTTTCTTT; CDR3: CASSIVGGRTEAFF
J: TRBJ2-7; size: NA; V: TRBV20-1; D: TRBD2; DNA: TGCAGTGCCCCGGCAGCGGGGGAGCAGTACTTC; CDR3: CSAPAAGEQYF
J: TRBJ2-2; size: NA; V: TRBV9; D: NA; DNA: TGTGCCAGCAGCGTAGTTTGGGGCACCGGGGAGCTGTTTTTT; CDR3: CASSVVWGTGELFF
J: TRBJ1-5; size: NA; V: TRBV7-9; D: NA; DNA: TGTGCCAGCAGCTCCCTGGACAGTAATCAGCCCCAGCATTTT; CDR3: CASSSLDSNQPQHF
J: TRBJ1-1; size: NA; V: TRBV18; D: NA; DNA: TGTGCCAGCTCACCACTAGGACAAGTGAACACTGAAGCTTTCTTT; CDR3: CASSPLGQVNTEAFF
J: TRBJ1-2; size: NA; V: TRBV28; D: TRBD1; DNA: TGTGCCAGCACCGACCCGGGACAGGGGTACTATGGCTACACCTTC; CDR3: CASTDPGQGYYGYTF
J: TRBJ2-7; size: NA; V: TRBV5-1; D: NA; DNA: TGCGCCAGCAGCTTGGGGTCGGGAAAGTACGAGCAGTACTTC; CDR3: CASSLGSGKYEQYF
J: TRBJ2-7; size: NA; V: TRBV2; D: TRBD2; DNA: TGTGCCAGCAGCAACGTTAGCGGGAGGCTCGCCTACGAGCAGTACTTC; CDR3: CASSNVSGRLAYEQYF
J: TRBJ1-4; size: NA; V: TRBV5-3; D: NA; DNA: TGTGCCAGAAGCTTGGAGGCAACGTTGAAGGCAAAACTGTTTTTT; CDR3: CARSLEATLKAKLFF
J: TRBJ2-7; size: NA; V: TRBV7-8; D: NA; DNA: TGTGCCAGCAGCTTAGAGGGTGGACTATCGTCCTACGAGCAGTACTTC; CDR3: CASSLEGGLSSYEQYF
J: TRBJ2-7; size: few; V: TRBV7-2; D: NA; DNA: TGTGCCAGCAGCCAGCGGAGCTCCTACGAGCAGTACTTC; CDR3: CASSQRSSYEQYF
J: TRBJ2-7; size: NA; V: TRBV6-4; D: TRBD2; DNA: TGTGCCAGCAGTGACTCGGCGGGACTAGCGGGAGCCCTACCCGGGGAGCAGTACTTC; CDR3: CASSDSAGLAGALPGEQYF
J: TRBJ2-1; size: NA; V: TRBV9; D: TRBD2; DNA: TGTGCCAGCAGCCGTAGCGGGGGGCCTCTAATTGAGCAGTTCTTC; CDR3: CASSRSGGPLIEQFF
J: TRBJ2-1; size: NA; V: TRBV9; D: NA; DNA: TGTGCCAGCAGCCCCGAAGGCTATGAGCAGTTCTTC; CDR3: CASSPEGYEQFF
J: TRBJ1-2; size: NA; V: TRBV2; D: TRBD1; DNA: TGTGCCAGCACCGGGACAGGGGACGGCTACACCTTC; CDR3: CASTGTGDGYTF
J: TRBJ2-1; size: NA; V: TRBV9; D: TRBD2; DNA: TGTGCCAGCAGCCTAGGGGCGGGAGGGTCTTACAATGAGCAGTTCTTC; CDR3: CASSLGAGGSYNEQFF
J: TRBJ1-2; size: NA; V: TRBV7-8; D: TRBD1; DNA: TGTGCCAGCAGCCCGCTCAGACAGGGAGGCGAGGGCTACACCTTC; CDR3: CASSPLRQGGEGYTF
J: TRBJ1-1; size: NA; V: TRBV18; D: NA; DNA: TGTGCCAGCTCACCCACCCCGGGAGGGACTGAAGCTTTCTTT; CDR3: CASSPTPGGTEAFF
J: TRBJ2-3; size: NA; V: TRBV30; D: TRBD1; DNA: TGTGCCTGGAGTGTAGGAGGACAGGGAACAGATACGCAGTATTTT; CDR3: CAWSVGGQGTDTQYF
J: TRBJ2-7; size: once; V: TRBV6-5; D: TRBD1; DNA: TGTGCCAGCAGTTACGACAGGGGAAACTACGAGCAGTACTTC; CDR3: CASSYDRGNYEQYF
J: TRBJ1-1; size: NA; V: TRBV30; D: TRBD1; DNA: TGTGCCTGGGAGAGGGACAGCCAAAACACTGAAGCTTTCTTT; CDR3: CAWERDSQNTEAFF
J: TRBJ1-1; size: NA; V: TRBV4-1; D: TRBD1; DNA: TGCGCCAGCAGCCCAACGGACAGGCGGGACACTGAAGCTTTCTTT; CDR3: CASSPTDRRDTEAFF
J: TRBJ1-2; size: NA; V: TRBV11-1; D: NA; DNA: TGTGCCAGCAGCTCACAAGTCGGCTACACCTTC; CDR3: CASSSQVGYTF
J: TRBJ2-7; size: few; V: TRBV2; D: NA; DNA: TGTGCCAGCAGGGACTACTACGAGCAGTACTTC; CDR3: CASRDYYEQYF
J: TRBJ2-3; size: NA; V: TRBV28; D: NA; DNA: TGTGCCAGCAGTTTGTCCAACACAGATACGCAGTATTTT; CDR3: CASSLSNTDTQYF
J: TRBJ1-1; size: NA; V: TRBV9; D: NA; DNA: TGTGCCAGCAGCGTAGAAGACGATACAGGCGCTTTCTTT; CDR3: CASSVEDDTGAFF
J: TRBJ1-4; size: few; V: TRBV5-4; D: NA; DNA: TGTGCCAGCAGCCCCCGGGACGGGAATGAAAAACTGTTTTTT; CDR3: CASSPRDGNEKLFF
J: TRBJ2-1; size: once; V: TRBV7-8; D: TRBD1; DNA: TGTGCCAGCAGCGGGGACAGGGTATCCTACAATGAGCAGTTCTTC; CDR3: CASSGDRVSYNEQFF
J: TRBJ2-5; size: NA; V: TRBV5-1; D: TRBD1; DNA: TGCGCCACCCGGACAGGGGGCGCGGAGACCCAGTACTTC; CDR3: CATRTGGAETQYF
J: TRBJ2-1; size: NA; V: TRBV4-1; D: TRBD2; DNA: TGCGCCAGCAGCCAAGATAGGAGTAGACCTAGCGGGAGGGCCAGTGAGCAGTTCTTC; CDR3: CASSQDRSRPSGRASEQFF
J: TRBJ2-7; size: NA; V: TRBV30; D: TRBD2; DNA: TGTGCCTGGAGTGTAAGCAGCGCCCGGGGGGGCCCGGTCGAGCAGTACTTC; CDR3: CAWSVSSARGGPVEQYF
J: TRBJ1-3; size: NA; V: TRBV6-1; D: NA; DNA: TGTGCCAGCAGTGAGGGGACGGCCTCTGGAAACACCATATATTTT; CDR3: CASSEGTASGNTIYF
J: TRBJ1-1; size: few; V: TRBV5-1; D: NA; DNA: TGCGCCAGCGCGGAGAACACTGAAGCTTTCTTT; CDR3: CASAENTEAFF
J: TRBJ2-1; size: NA; V: TRBV6-5; D: TRBD1; DNA: TGTGCCAGCAGTATCGACAGGGGGCCATACAATGAGCAGTTCTTC; CDR3: CASSIDRGPYNEQFF
J: TRBJ2-2; size: NA; V: TRBV4-2; D: NA; DNA: TGTGCCAGCAGCCAATATGGGATCGACACCGGGGAGCTGTTTTTT; CDR3: CASSQYGIDTGELFF
J: TRBJ1-2; size: NA; V: TRBV28; D: TRBD1; DNA: TGTGCCAGCAGTCCCGGGACAGGGGGCTCCAGATATGGCTACACCTTC; CDR3: CASSPGTGGSRYGYTF
J: TRBJ1-2; size: once; V: TRBV30; D: NA; DNA: TGTGCCTGGAGTCGGGCAGGGAAGTCTGGCTACACCTTC; CDR3: CAWSRAGKSGYTF
J: TRBJ2-3; size: NA; V: TRBV29-1; D: TRBD1; DNA: TGCAGCGTTGAAAGTGGACAGGCTAGCACAGATACGCAGTATTTT; CDR3: CSVESGQASTDTQYF
J: TRBJ2-3; size: NA; V: TRBV2; D: NA; DNA: TGTGCCAGCTCCCGCGGGGCTAGCGGCACAGATACGCAGTATTTT; CDR3: CASSRGASGTDTQYF
J: TRBJ2-1; size: NA; V: TRBV6-6; D: NA; DNA: TGTGCCAGCAGAGGGGGGGCATACAATGAGCAGTTCTTC; CDR3: CASRGGAYNEQFF
J: TRBJ2-7; size: NA; V: TRBV28; D: NA; DNA: TGTGCCAGCAGTTTGGTAGAGACTCACTACGAGCAGTACTTC; CDR3: CASSLVETHYEQYF
J: TRBJ2-7; size: NA; V: TRBV7-9; D: NA; DNA: TGTGCCAGCAGCTTAGACCGCCGTGCCTACGAGCAGTACTTC; CDR3: CASSLDRRAYEQYF
J: TRBJ2-7; size: NA; V: TRBV29-1; D: NA; DNA: TGCAGCGTTGAAGGGTGGGGGACGAAGCCCTACGAGCAGTACTTC; CDR3: CSVEGWGTKPYEQYF
J: TRBJ1-5; size: NA; V: TRBV19; D: NA; DNA: TGTGCCAGTCGTCCGCCGGGGTGGGAGATGCCCCAGCATTTT; CDR3: CASRPPGWEMPQHF
J: TRBJ2-3; size: NA; V: TRBV7-9; D: TRBD2; DNA: TGTGCCAGCGCCGGGACTAGCGGGAGTTTGAAGGGCACAGATACGCAGTATTTT; CDR3: CASAGTSGSLKGTDTQYF
J: TRBJ2-1; size: once; V: TRBV19; D: TRBD2; DNA: TGTGCCAGTAGTGAACTAGCGGGGGCTATCTACAATGAGCAGTTCTTC; CDR3: CASSELAGAIYNEQFF
J: TRBJ2-1; size: NA; V: TRBV4-1; D: TRBD2; DNA: TGCGCCAGCAGCCAAGATAGACTAGCGGGAGATGAGCAGTTCTTC; CDR3: CASSQDRLAGDEQFF
J: TRBJ1-1; size: NA; V: TRBV6-1; D: TRBD1; DNA: TGTGCCAGCAGAAGGACAGGGGAGACTGAAGCTTTCTTT; CDR3: CASRRTGETEAFF